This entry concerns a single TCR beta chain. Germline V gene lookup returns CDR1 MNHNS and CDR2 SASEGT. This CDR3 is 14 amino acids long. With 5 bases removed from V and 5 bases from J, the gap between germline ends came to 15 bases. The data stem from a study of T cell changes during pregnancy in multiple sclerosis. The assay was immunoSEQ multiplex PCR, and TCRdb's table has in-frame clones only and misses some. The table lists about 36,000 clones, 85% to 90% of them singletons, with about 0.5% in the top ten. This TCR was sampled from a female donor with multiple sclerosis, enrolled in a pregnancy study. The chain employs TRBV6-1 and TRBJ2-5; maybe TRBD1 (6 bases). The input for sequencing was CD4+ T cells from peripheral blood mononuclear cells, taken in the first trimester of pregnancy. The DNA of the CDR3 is TGTGCCAGCAGTTTCAGGGACACTCCCGAGACCCAGTACTTC. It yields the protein CASSFRDTPETQYF.